The 11 T cell receptor beta chains in this list originate from one sample, sequenced in a study of spatial heterogeneity in lung cancer. Findings and caveats of the study: Tracking of tumor mutation counts was seen in expanded intratumoral alpha and beta TCR counts.

Their antigen targets remain unknown. Sample time point: sample taken at primary tumor resection. In TCRdb, the 5' RACE reads were re-called with MiXCR into one record per CDR3 protein. The sample includes about 7,800 distinct CDR3 sequences, approximately 8.9% of them seen just once. Sequencing was performed on lung tumor tissue, taken at surgery. Receptors were obtained from a male donor with early-stage non-small cell lung cancer.

At least ten counts were recorded for this clonotype. A library prepared for alpha chains yielded this beta chain as an off-target read; its size is of little meaning. J is TRBJ2-2 and V is TRBV5-1; 7 nucleotides agree with TRBD1. Per the germline V gene, CDR1 is SGHRS and CDR2 is YFSETQ. J was trimmed by 7 bases and V by 0 bases; bases with no gene match: 9. The CDR3 is made up of 16 amino acids. CDR3 bases: TGCGCCAGCAGCTTGGCTACGTCCAGGGGGATCGGGGAGCTGTTTTTT. Translated: CASSLATSRGIGELFF.

By proportion, this clonotype is medium-sized. This beta chain lies outside the target of a library built for alpha chains; its clone size means little. This chain links TRBV28 with TRBJ2-1; unclear D gene. Germline loops: CDR1 MDHEN, CDR2 SYDVKM. The CDR3 has 15 amino acids. Trimming removed 4 bases at V and 5 bases at J, with 15 bases between. The CDR3 nucleotides are TGTGCCAGCAGTTCGATCGACACCCTCCACAATGAGCAGTTCTTC. Translating gives CASSSIDTLHNEQFF.

By share, this clonotype counts as medium-sized. This beta chain is off target for a library built for alpha chains, so its abundance means little. The V call is TRBV4-2, the J call TRBJ2-7; D uncertain. Germline-derived CDR1 and CDR2 are LGHNA and YNFKEQ. The CDR3 is made up of 14 amino acids. V dropped 4 bases and J dropped 3 bases, with 13 bases sitting between them. The CDR3 reads CASSPRGDFYEQYF. DNA for the CDR3: TGTGCCAGCAGCCCCCGAGGTGACTTCTACGAGCAGTACTTC.

Points on this clonotype: A much larger clone lies a single base off, so this may be a read error. This beta chain turned up in a library designed for alpha chains; as an off-target read, its abundance says little. The chain joins TRBV7-9 to TRBJ2-3, with TRBD1 matching 7 bases. Germline V gives CDR1 SEHNR, CDR2 FQNEAQ (reference sequence). CDR3 length equals 14 residues. For the CDR3, the DNA is TGTGCCAGCAGCCCTGACAGGGTACCAGATACGCAGTGTTTT. It yields the protein CASSPDRVPDTQCF.

This clonotype ranks as medium-sized (0.01 to 0.1%). This beta chain is an off-target read within a library intended for alpha chains, so its frequency means little. This chain joins TRBV10-2 and TRBJ2-3; D ambiguous. The CDR3 runs 16 residues. The germline V and J ends were trimmed by 0 bases and 3 bases, with 13 bases remaining between them. Germline V gives CDR1 WSHSY, CDR2 SAAADI. The CDR3 loop reads CASSESAIQATDTQYF. In DNA, the CDR3 is TGCGCCAGCAGTGAGTCGGCGATACAAGCGACAGATACGCAGTATTTT.

In its sample, this clonotype was seen many times. The library was prepared for alpha chains; this beta chain is a stray read, so its frequency means little. This sequence joins TRBV25-1 and TRBJ2-7; D might be TRBD2 (6 bases). Trimming removed 5 bases from V and 3 bases from J, with 11 bases in between. This CDR3 has 13 amino acids. In germline, CDR1 is MGHDK, CDR2 SYGVNS. CDR3 sequence (DNA): TGTGCCAGCAGTCGGGACTCAGGCTACGAGCAGTACTTC. The encoded protein is CASSRDSGYEQYF.

This clonotype was observed many times. The library was built for alpha chains, so this beta chain is an off-target read and its size means little. The V gene is TRBV7-2, the J gene TRBJ2-2; D ambiguous. This CDR3 contains 15 residues. Between the trimmed V and J ends, which lost 1 base and 4 bases, there was a span of 10 bases. Germline V gene sequence: CDR1 SGHTA, CDR2 FQGNSA. The CDR3 DNA sequence: TGTGCCAGCAGCTTAGGGGCAGGTTCCACCGGGGAGCTGTTTTTT. Protein product: CASSLGAGSTGELFF.

This clonotype was counted many times. Since it is a stray read in a library aimed at alpha chains, this beta chain has a size that is not meaningful. The chain recombines TRBV29-1 with TRBJ2-7; D uncertain. CDR3 length: 13 amino acids. Germline assignment: CDR1 SQVTM and CDR2 ANQGSEA. V was trimmed by 3 bases and J by 6 bases, leaving 15 bases between them. Here the CDR3 DNA reads TGCAGCGTTGAGACGGATCCGGATTTCGAGCAGTACTTC. It yields the protein CSVETDPDFEQYF.

This clonotype is medium-sized (0.01 to 0.1%) in the sample. This beta chain slipped into a library made for alpha chains as a stray read, so its size is not meaningful. The chain carries TRBV18 and TRBJ2-1; TRBD2 aligns across 8 bases. The germline V gene encodes CDR1 KGHSH and CDR2 LQKENI. The CDR3 is made up of 15 amino acids. V lost 6 bases and J lost 8; bases outside the gene matches: 12. The DNA of the CDR3 is TGTGCCAGCTCTCTCGGCGGAGGACTAGCCGATGAGCAGTTCTTC. Translating it yields CASSLGGGLADEQFF.

This clonotype was seen at least ten times. This beta chain came through as a stray read in a library set up for alpha chains, and its size says little. V is TRBV5-1 and J is TRBJ2-7; 8 nucleotides agree with TRBD2. This CDR3 region has 16 residues. V was pared by 2 bases and J by 5 bases, with 12 bases of the junction left unmatched. The germline CDR1 and CDR2 sequences are SGHRS and YFSETQ. CDR3 bases: TGCGCCAGCAGCTTCGACCAAGCGGGAGTGCGCAACGAGCAGTACTTC. This gives the protein CASSFDQAGVRNEQYF.

Relative to its sample, this clonotype is medium-sized (0.01 to 0.1%). The library was prepared for alpha chains; this beta chain is a stray read, so its frequency means little. This chain connects TRBV20-1 to TRBJ2-7; 8 bases are shared with TRBD2. CDR1 DFQATT and CDR2 SNEGSKA come from the germline V gene (reference sequence). Losses at the gene ends were 2 bases for V and 0 bases for J; bases not matched to a gene: 3. The CDR3 is 14 residues long. The DNA for the CDR3 is TGCAGTGCTAGACGTACTAGCGGCTCCTACGAGCAGTACTTC. It encodes CSARRTSGSYEQYF.